This TCR beta chain emerged from a study of T cells after yellow fever vaccination (dated by TCRdb to between 2017 and 2020). General notes on the study: The SMART-Seq v4 Ultra Low Input RNA kit was used to prepare libraries from fractions with low cell numbers. To track T-cell clones before and after primary and booster YFV17D yellow fever vaccination, bulk TCR alpha and beta repertoires were sequenced longitudinally. The cohort comprised two healthy male donors, one aged 18 to 30 and one aged 30 to 40 years. Bulk PBMC replicates and cell subsets were isolated from blood drawn at multiple timepoints before and after both primary and secondary immunization.

V lost 5 bases and J lost 4 bases, and the count of bases not matched to a germline gene is 12. From the cysteine up to the phenylalanine, the CDR3 has a length of 19 residues. The sequence is cut down to CDR3 DNA, 57 bases in frame from base 1. The full study reports these points: After the booster, most clones that had expanded after primary vaccination were detected again (approximately 95% of CD4 and around nine tenths of CD8), suggesting broad maintenance of memory. Only a couple of donors were included in the study, so the extent to which the findings can be generalized is limited. The secondary T-cell response was weaker than the primary response but faster, peaking on day 5 instead of day 15. A small fraction of clonotypes appeared in both the CD4 and CD8 compartments, likely as a result of convergent recombination. FACS-sorted repertoires could contain abundant contaminating clonotypes from the bulk population, so computational filtering was required.

The treatment or condition label here, explained by the study, means: live attenuated yellow fever vaccine strain. At each blood-draw timepoint, two biological replicates of bulk PBMCs were collected. A standard Ficoll-Paque protocol was used to isolate PBMCs from peripheral blood. TriZol was used to extract RNA from bulk PBMCs, from CD4 and CD8 fractions, and from dextramer-positive and dextramer-negative fractions. TCRdb lists the instrument as Illumina NovaSeq 6000. TCR cDNA was synthesized by 5'RACE template switching, through which a universal primer site and unique molecular identifiers were introduced. Priming for cDNA synthesis came from both the TCR alpha and TCR beta constant segments. Library amplification involved two PCR steps, and the second step added sample barcodes and sequencing adapters. Sequencing of libraries was done on Illumina HiSeq 2500 (2x100 bp) or NovaSeq (2x150 bp). Under the source paper's analysis protocol: Demultiplexing of reads and collapsing into UMI consensus sequences were performed with MIGEC, and V(D)J alignment was carried out with MiXCR. Using edgeR on replicate PBMC samples, clonotypes were called vaccine-responding if FDR was below 0.01 and the log2 fold change was above 5 up to day 15. Bulk clonotypes were assigned CD4 or CD8 identity according to which sequenced CD4 or CD8 repertoire held them at higher abundance. TCRdb itself trimmed the public reads at Q25 with fastp, ran MiXCR and retained productive beta chains. For every CDR3 protein sequence, its rows merge into one entry that carries the most common genes and DNA. Clone size and V and J calls follow TCRdb, not the original study. The sample table shows hundreds of thousands of distinct CDR3 sequences, and roughly 3.5% are seen once. About a quarter of the sample rests with the top ten.

This clonotype was observed many times. There is no known antigen for this receptor. Nothing much larger sits one base from this clone, and base qualities are not available. The rearrangement combines TRBV12-3 or TRBV12-4 with TRBJ2-3, and TRBD2 matches 16 of the central bases. This clonotype was sampled from a man in his late teens or twenties who received the YFV17D yellow fever vaccine. Sequencing was performed on PBMCs, taken on the day of the yellow fever booster vaccination. CDR3 protein: CASSQNPGLAGGLADTQYF. The sequenced DNA: TGTGCCAGCAGTCAAAACCCGGGACTAGCGGGGGGGCTCGCAGATACGCAGTATTTT.